This TCR beta chain was obtained from a study of shared clonotypes between healthy human individuals. Using immunoSEQ multiplex PCR, the repertoire was profiled, and TCRdb retains in-frame clones only, with some absent. The sample contains about 2.2 million clones, roughly 95% of which appear only once. Trimming took 5 bases from V and 2 from J, leaving 4 bases between them. The CDR3 is 12 amino acids. Germline CDR1 and CDR2: WSHSY and SAAADI. Terminally differentiated effector memory CD45RA+ cells were excluded by CCR7 positive selection of CD45RO-negative cells. The genes are TRBV10-2 and TRBJ2-1; D gene uncertain. The sequencing sample was made of naive CD8+ T cells from PBMCs. The clonotype was recovered from a man younger than 35 in good health. Some clones in this sample may be carry-over from other donors' samples. CDR3 in DNA: TGCGCCAGCAGTTTGGCCTACAATGAGCAGTTCTTC. This encodes CASSLAYNEQFF.